Listed below are T cell receptor beta chains from one sample, sequenced in a study of blood T cells in healthy people across ages. TCRdb fed the 5' RACE reads into MiXCR, producing one record per CDR3 protein. The profile shows 630,000 or so distinct CDR3 sequences, about 30% of them singletons. Sequenced: blood. These receptors were taken from a woman aged 80 or over in good health. CDR3s include the opening cysteine and the closing phenylalanine or tryptophan. The D gene is left open where the match is weak. The size of a clone is reported for some rows only, either as once, few or many, or as a class for expanded clones.

>13|TRBV11-3|TRBJ2-1|many|-
TGTGCCAGCAGCTTACTTCGGGTCGGGGAGCAGTTCTTC
CASSLLRVGEQFF
>9|TRBV28|TRBJ1-1|few|-
TGTGCCAGCAGTATTGAAGCTTTCTTT
CASSIEAFF
>15|TRBV28|TRBJ2-3|-|TRBD2
TGTGCCAGCAGAATAGCGGGGGGGCGCGCAGATGCGCAGTATTTT
CASRIAGGRADAQYF
>11|TRBV6-6|TRBJ2-1|-|-
TGTGCCCGCAGCCCAATAGGTGAGCAGTTCTTC
CARSPIGEQFF
>16|TRBV15|TRBJ2-5|many|TRBD2
TGTGCCACCGGGGGAGGGCTAGCGGGGGGACAAGAGACCCAGTACTTC
CATGGGLAGGQETQYF
>13|TRBV5-1|TRBJ2-7|many|TRBD1
TGCGCCAGCAAGACAGGGGAATCCTACGAGCAGTACTTC
CASKTGESYEQYF
>16|TRBV20-1|TRBJ2-7|-|TRBD2
TGCAGTGCTAGAGATGTGGGACTAGCGGGAGACTACGAGCAGTACTTC
CSARDVGLAGDYEQYF
>14|TRBV19|TRBJ1-1|-|TRBD1
TGTGCCAGTAGTATGCACAGGGGCGACACTGAAGCTTTCTTT
CASSMHRGDTEAFF
>15|TRBV20-1|TRBJ2-1|-|TRBD2
TGCAGTGCTAGAGATGGGGCTAGCGGGGGGAATGAGCAGTTCTTC
CSARDGASGGNEQFF
>14|TRBV20-1|TRBJ1-2|-|-
TGCAGTGCTCGGGGACGGGGGGAGAATGGCGGCTACACCTTC
CSARGRGENGGYTF
>14|TRBV12-3/TRBV12-4|TRBJ1-1|-|-
TGTGCCAGCAGGGGAACAGGGTGGGCCACTGAAGCTTTCTTT
CASRGTGWATEAFF
>14|TRBV7-9|TRBJ2-7|many|TRBD1
TGTGCCAGCAGCCGGGACAGAGTCCCCTACGAGCAGTACTTC
CASSRDRVPYEQYF
>13|TRBV20-1|TRBJ2-5|many|-
TGCAGTGCTAGAGATCCTAGTGCAGCGACCCAGTACTTC
CSARDPSAATQYF
>13|TRBV20-1|TRBJ2-7|-|TRBD1
TGCAGTGCAACGGGACAGCGTAGCAATGAGCAGTACTTC
CSATGQRSNEQYF
>12|TRBV30|TRBJ1-1|-|-
TGTGCCTGGAGTTACAGGAACACTGAAGCTTTCTTT
CAWSYRNTEAFF
>15|TRBV7-8|TRBJ1-4|-|TRBD1
TGTGCCAGCAGCTCCGGACAGGGGGCATATGAAAAACTGTTTTTT
CASSSGQGAYEKLFF
>16|TRBV5-1|TRBJ1-1|-|TRBD1
TGCGCCAGCAGCTCCGCCTGGACAGGAGAGAACACTGAAGCTTTCTTT
CASSSAWTGENTEAFF
>13|TRBV7-3|TRBJ2-3|many|-
TGTGCCAGCAGCTCCACCGGGGCAGATACGCAGTATTTT
CASSSTGADTQYF
>14|TRBV9|TRBJ2-7|-|TRBD2
TGTGCCAGCAGCCGGCTAGCGGGGGCCCAGGGGGAGTACTTC
CASSRLAGAQGEYF
>15|TRBV15|TRBJ1-5|few|TRBD1
TGTGCCACCAGCACGCCGACAGGGTTTAATCAGCCCCAGCATTTT
CATSTPTGFNQPQHF
>15|TRBV27|TRBJ1-1|once|-
TGTGCCAGCGGGGGATGGGGGAACTCGAACACTGAAGCTTTCTTT
CASGGWGNSNTEAFF
>14|TRBV5-1|TRBJ1-2|many|TRBD1
TGCGCCAGCAGCTTGGTGGGACAGGGCTATGGCTACACCTTC
CASSLVGQGYGYTF
>13|TRBV29-1|TRBJ1-1|many|-
TGCAGCGTCCAGGCCCTTAGGGACACTGAAGCTTTCTTT
CSVQALRDTEAFF
>15|TRBV5-1|TRBJ2-1|many|-
TGCGCCAGCAGCATTACAGGGAGCTCCTACAATGAGCAGTTCTTC
CASSITGSSYNEQFF
>13|TRBV6-5|TRBJ2-7|few|-
TGTGCCAGCCAACCAGGTCGTACCTACGAGCAGTACTTC
CASQPGRTYEQYF
>16|TRBV20-1|TRBJ2-1|many|TRBD2
TGCAGTGCCTTTAATGCCCTAGCGGGTACGTTCAATGAGCAGTTCTTC
CSAFNALAGTFNEQFF
>17|TRBV7-2|TRBJ1-1|few|TRBD1
TGTGCCAGCAGCTTAGCGCTCCGGGGGGACAGGGGGAATGAAGCTTTCTTT
CASSLALRGDRGNEAFF
>12|TRBV29-1|TRBJ2-5|-|-
TGCAGCGTTGATGCCGACCAAGAGACCCAGTACTTC
CSVDADQETQYF
>16|TRBV28|TRBJ2-3|-|-
TGTGCCAGCAGTTTCGGTGGGAGGTTCCGCACAGATACGCAGTATTTT
CASSFGGRFRTDTQYF
>13|TRBV20-1|TRBJ2-1|many|-
TGCAGTGCTAGAGATCAGGCGGCTAGAGGGCAGTTCTTC
CSARDQAARGQFF
>15|TRBV7-9|TRBJ2-7|-|TRBD1
TGTGCCAGCAGCCAACAGGGGGCGCGGGGTTACGAGCAGTACTTC
CASSQQGARGYEQYF
>14|TRBV7-9|TRBJ2-5|many|-
TGTGCCAGCAGCGCGGACGGGTTCCAAGAGACCCAGTACTTC
CASSADGFQETQYF
>16|TRBV7-2|TRBJ2-5|-|TRBD2
TGTGCCGGCAGCACTGGGGGCGGGGGGCTAGCCTACGAACAGTACTTC
CAGSTGGGGLAYEQYF
>14|TRBV30|TRBJ1-2|few|-
TGTGCCTGGAGTCCCAGCAGAAATTCCTATGGCTACACCTTC
CAWSPSRNSYGYTF
>15|TRBV20-1|TRBJ1-5|few|-
TGCAGTGCTAGTCGGACTGTGATTAGCAATCAGCCCCAGCATTTT
CSASRTVISNQPQHF
>17|TRBV3-1|TRBJ2-7|few|-
TGTGCCAGCAGCCGATCCCTCGGTGGGGCGGGATCCTACGAGCAGTACTTC
CASSRSLGGAGSYEQYF
>15|TRBV12-3/TRBV12-4|TRBJ2-2|few|TRBD1
TGTGCCAGCCGTAATGACAGGGGAGGAACCGGGGAGCTGTTTTTT
CASRNDRGGTGELFF
>14|TRBV10-3|TRBJ2-5|-|TRBD1
TGTGCCATCAGCCAGGGGGATGCCTACGATGAGCAGTACTTC
CAISQGDAYDEQYF
>13|TRBV5-1|TRBJ2-7|many|-
TGCGCCAGCAGCTCGGAAAGATTGGGCGAGCAGTACTTC
CASSSERLGEQYF
>15|TRBV7-9|TRBJ1-1|few|-
TGTGCCAGCAGCGAATCCGGGACGATGGACACTGAAGCTTTCTTT
CASSESGTMDTEAFF
>13|TRBV11-2|TRBJ2-7|many|-
TGTGCCAGCAGCCCCCAGGCCCCTTCCGAGCAGTACTTC
CASSPQAPSEQYF
>17|TRBV10-3|TRBJ2-3|many|-
TGTGCCATCAGTGAGTCAGAGGTGGGGATAAGGACAGATACGCAGTATTTT
CAISESEVGIRTDTQYF
>14|TRBV15|TRBJ2-3|few|-
TGTGCCACCAGCAGAGATGGCTTCACAGATACGCAGTATTTT
CATSRDGFTDTQYF
>14|TRBV29-1|TRBJ1-1|-|-
TGCAGCGTTGATTCTTGGCAAATGAGCACTGCAGCTTTCTTT
CSVDSWQMSTAAFF
>14|TRBV12-3/TRBV12-4|TRBJ1-2|-|TRBD1
TGTGCCAGCAGTGGGACAGGGCCCACCTATGGCTACACCTTC
CASSGTGPTYGYTF
>13|TRBV20-1|TRBJ2-4|medium-sized|TRBD2
TGCAGTGCTATCCCGCCGGGGAGGGACATTCAGTACTTC
CSAIPPGRDIQYF
>17|TRBV5-5|TRBJ1-1|few|-
TGTGCCAGCAGCTCCGCGGTGCGGGGGCCGGGGGGTGTGGAAGCTTTCTTT
CASSSAVRGPGGVEAFF
>14|TRBV6-6|TRBJ1-5|many|-
TGTGCCAGCCTCCCACAAGGGGGATTTCAGCCCCAGCATTTT
CASLPQGGFQPQHF
>17|TRBV20-1|TRBJ2-1|many|TRBD2
TGCAGTGCTAGAGAGGAACTAGCGGGGGGGGATTACAATGAGCAGTTCTTC
CSAREELAGGDYNEQFF
>18|TRBV20-1|TRBJ2-6|-|TRBD1
TGCAGTGCGACTGGGACAGCTCGCGGTTACTCTGGGGCCAACGTCCTGACTTTC
CSATGTARGYSGANVLTF
>16|TRBV4-3|TRBJ2-3|many|-
TGCGCCAGCAGCCAAGATCCCCAGGGCACGGTAGATACGCAGTATTTT
CASSQDPQGTVDTQYF